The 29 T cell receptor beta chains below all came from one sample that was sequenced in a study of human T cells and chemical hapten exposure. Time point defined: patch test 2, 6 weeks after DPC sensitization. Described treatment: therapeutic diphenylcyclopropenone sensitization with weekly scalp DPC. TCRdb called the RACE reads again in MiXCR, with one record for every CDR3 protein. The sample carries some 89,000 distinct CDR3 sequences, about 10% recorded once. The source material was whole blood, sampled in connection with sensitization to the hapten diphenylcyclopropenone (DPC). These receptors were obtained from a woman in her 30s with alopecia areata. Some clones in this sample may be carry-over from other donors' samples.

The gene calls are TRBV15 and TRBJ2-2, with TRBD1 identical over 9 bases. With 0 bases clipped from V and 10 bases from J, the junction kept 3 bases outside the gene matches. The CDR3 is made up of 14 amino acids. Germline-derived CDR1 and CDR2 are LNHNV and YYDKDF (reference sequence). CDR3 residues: CATSRETGGSELFF. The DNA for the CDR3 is TGTGCCACCAGCAGAGAAACAGGGGGCTCGGAGCTGTTTTTT.

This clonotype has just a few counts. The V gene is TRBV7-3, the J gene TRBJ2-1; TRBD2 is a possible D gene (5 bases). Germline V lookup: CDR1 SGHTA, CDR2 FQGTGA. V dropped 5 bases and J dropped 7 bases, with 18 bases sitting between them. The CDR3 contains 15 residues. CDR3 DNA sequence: TGTGCCAGCAGCCCTAAGGGTGGGTCGGGAAATGAGCAGTTCTTC. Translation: CASSPKGGSGNEQFF.

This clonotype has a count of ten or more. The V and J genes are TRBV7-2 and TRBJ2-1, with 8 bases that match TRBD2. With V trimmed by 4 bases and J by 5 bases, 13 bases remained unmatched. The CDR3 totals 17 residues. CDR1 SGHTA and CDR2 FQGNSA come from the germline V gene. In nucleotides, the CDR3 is TGTGCCAGCAGCTCCCGGCCTGGGCGGGGGGCAAACAATGAGCAGTTCTTC. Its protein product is CASSSRPGRGANNEQFF.

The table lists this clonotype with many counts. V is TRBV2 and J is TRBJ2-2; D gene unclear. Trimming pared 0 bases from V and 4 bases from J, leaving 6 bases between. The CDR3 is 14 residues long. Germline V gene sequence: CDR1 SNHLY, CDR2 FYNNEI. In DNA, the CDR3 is TGTGCCAGCAGTGAAGCTTCCGCCACCGGGGAGCTGTTTTTT. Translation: CASSEASATGELFF.

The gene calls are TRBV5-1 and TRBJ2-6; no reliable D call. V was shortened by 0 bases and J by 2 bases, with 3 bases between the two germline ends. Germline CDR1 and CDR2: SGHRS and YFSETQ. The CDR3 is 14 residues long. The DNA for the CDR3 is TGCGCCAGCAGCTTGGCGCCTGGGGCCAACGTCCTGACTTTC. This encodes CASSLAPGANVLTF.

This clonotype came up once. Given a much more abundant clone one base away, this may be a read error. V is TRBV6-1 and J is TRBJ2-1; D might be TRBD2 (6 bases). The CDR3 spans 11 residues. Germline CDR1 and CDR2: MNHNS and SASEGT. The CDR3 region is CAGRTNNQQFF. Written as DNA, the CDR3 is TGTGCGGGGAGGACTAACAATCAGCAGTTCTTC.

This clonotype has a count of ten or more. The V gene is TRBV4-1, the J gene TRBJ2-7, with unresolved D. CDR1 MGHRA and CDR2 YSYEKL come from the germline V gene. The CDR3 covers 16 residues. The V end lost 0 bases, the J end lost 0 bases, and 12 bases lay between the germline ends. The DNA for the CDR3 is TGCGCCAGCAGCCAAGACCCACCCCCGAGCTCCTACGAGCAGTACTTC. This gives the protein CASSQDPPPSSYEQYF.

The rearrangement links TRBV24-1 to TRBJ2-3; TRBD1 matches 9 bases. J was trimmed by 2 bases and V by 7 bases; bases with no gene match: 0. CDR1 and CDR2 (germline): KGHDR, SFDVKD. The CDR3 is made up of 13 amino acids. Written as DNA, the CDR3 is TGTGCCACCAGACAGGGGGCCACAGATACGCAGTATTTT. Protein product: CATRQGATDTQYF.

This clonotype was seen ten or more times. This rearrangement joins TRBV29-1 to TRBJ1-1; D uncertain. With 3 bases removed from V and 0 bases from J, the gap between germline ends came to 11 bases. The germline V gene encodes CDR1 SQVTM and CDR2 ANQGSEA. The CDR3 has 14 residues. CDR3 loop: CSVDVSGMNTEAFF. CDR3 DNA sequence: TGCAGCGTTGATGTTTCAGGAATGAACACTGAAGCTTTCTTT.

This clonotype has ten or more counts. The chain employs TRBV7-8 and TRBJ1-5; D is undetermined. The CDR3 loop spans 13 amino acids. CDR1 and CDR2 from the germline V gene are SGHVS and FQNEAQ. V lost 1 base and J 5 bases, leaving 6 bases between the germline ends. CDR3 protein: CASSLGPDQPQHF. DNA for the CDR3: TGTGCCAGCAGCTTAGGACCAGATCAGCCCCAGCATTTT.

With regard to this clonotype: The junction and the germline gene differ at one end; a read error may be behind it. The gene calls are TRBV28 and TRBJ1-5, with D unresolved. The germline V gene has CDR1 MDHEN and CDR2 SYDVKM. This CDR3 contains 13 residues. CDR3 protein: CASRTPSDQPQHF. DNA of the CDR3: TGTGCCAGCAGGACACCTAGCGATCAGCCCCAGCATTTT.

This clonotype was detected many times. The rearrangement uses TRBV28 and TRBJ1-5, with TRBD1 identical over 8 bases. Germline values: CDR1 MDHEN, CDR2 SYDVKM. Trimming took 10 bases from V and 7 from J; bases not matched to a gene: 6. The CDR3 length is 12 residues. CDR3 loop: CATRTGNQPQHF. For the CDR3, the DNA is TGTGCCACCCGGACAGGGAACCAGCCCCAGCATTTT.

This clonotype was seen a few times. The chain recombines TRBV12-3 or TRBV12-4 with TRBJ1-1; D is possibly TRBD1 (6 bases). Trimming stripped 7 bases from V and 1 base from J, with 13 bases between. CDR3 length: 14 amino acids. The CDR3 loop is CASTWAGANTEAFF. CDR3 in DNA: TGTGCCAGCACCTGGGCAGGGGCGAACACTGAAGCTTTCTTT.

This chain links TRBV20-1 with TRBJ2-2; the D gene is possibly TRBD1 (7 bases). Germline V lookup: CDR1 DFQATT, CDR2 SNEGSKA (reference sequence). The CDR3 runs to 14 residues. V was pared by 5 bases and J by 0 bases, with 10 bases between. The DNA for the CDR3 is TGCAGTGCTGACAGGGACTCGAACACCGGGGAGCTGTTTTTT. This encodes CSADRDSNTGELFF.

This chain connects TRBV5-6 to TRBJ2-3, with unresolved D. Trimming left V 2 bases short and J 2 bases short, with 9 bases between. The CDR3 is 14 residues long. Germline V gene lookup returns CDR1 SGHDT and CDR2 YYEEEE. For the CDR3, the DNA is TGTGCCAGCAGCTTTTCAACCATCACAGATACGCAGTATTTT. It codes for CASSFSTITDTQYF.

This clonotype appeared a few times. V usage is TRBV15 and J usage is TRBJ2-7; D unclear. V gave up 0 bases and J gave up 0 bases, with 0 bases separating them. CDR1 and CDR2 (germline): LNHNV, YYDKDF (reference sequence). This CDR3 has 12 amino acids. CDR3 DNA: TGTGCCACCAGCAGAGACTCCTACGAGCAGTACTTC. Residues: CATSRDSYEQYF.

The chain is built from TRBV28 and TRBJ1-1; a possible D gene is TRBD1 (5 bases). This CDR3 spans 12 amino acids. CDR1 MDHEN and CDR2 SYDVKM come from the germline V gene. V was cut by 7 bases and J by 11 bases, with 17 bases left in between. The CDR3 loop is CASKVGGAVAFF. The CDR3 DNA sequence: TGTGCCAGCAAGGTCGGAGGGGCGGTGGCTTTCTTT. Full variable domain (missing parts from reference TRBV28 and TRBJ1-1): DVKVTQSSRYLVKRTGEKVFLECVQDMDHENMFWYRQDPGLGLRLIYFSYDVKMKEKGDIPEGYSVSREKKERFSLILESASTNQTSMYLCASKVGGAVAFFGQGTRLTVV.

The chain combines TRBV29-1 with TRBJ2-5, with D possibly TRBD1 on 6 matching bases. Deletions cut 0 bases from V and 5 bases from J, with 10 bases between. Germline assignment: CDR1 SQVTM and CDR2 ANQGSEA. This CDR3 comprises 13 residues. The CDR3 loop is CSVEDWQGETQYF. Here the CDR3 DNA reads TGCAGCGTTGAAGATTGGCAGGGGGAGACCCAGTACTTC.

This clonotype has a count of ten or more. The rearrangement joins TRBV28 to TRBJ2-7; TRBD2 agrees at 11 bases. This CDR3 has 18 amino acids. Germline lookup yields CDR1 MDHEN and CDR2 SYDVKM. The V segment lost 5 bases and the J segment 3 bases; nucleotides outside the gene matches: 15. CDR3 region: CASSLPGVGGTSGYEQYF. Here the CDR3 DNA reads TGTGCCAGCAGTCTACCGGGAGTAGGGGGGACTAGCGGCTACGAGCAGTACTTC.

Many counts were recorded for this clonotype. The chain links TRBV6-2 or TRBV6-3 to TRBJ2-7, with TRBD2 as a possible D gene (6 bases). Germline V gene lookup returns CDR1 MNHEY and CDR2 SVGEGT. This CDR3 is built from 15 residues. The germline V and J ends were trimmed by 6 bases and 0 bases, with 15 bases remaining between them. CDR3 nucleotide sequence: TGTGCCAGCAGGGGACTGGCAGGGCCCTCCTACGAGCAGTACTTC. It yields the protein CASRGLAGPSYEQYF.

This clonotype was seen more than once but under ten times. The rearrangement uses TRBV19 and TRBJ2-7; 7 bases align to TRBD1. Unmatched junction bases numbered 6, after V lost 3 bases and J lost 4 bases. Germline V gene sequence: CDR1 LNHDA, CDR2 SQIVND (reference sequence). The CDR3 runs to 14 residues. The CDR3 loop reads CASSMGRGLYEQYF. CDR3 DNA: TGTGCCAGTAGTATGGGCAGGGGGTTATACGAGCAGTACTTC.

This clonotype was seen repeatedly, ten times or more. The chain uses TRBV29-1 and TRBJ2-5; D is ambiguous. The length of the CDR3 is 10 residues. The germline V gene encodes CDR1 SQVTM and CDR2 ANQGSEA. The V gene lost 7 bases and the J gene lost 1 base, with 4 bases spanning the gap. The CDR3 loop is CSGSQETQYF. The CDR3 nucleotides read TGCAGCGGAAGCCAAGAGACCCAGTACTTC.

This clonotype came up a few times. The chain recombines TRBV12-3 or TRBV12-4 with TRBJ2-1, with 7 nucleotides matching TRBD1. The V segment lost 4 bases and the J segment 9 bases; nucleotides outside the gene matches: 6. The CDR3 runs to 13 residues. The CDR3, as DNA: TGTGCCAGCAGTTCCTGGACAGGCGGTGAGCAGTTCTTC. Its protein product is CASSSWTGGEQFF.

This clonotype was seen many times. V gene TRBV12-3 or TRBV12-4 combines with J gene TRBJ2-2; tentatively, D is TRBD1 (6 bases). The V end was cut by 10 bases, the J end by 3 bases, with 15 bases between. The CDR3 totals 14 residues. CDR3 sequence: CATAEGDDTGELFF. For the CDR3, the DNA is TGTGCCACCGCAGAGGGGGACGACACCGGGGAGCTGTTTTTT.

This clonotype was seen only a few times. CDR3 in DNA: TGTGCCAGCAGTTTACGGACAGATCGATACACCTTC. The encoded protein is CASSLRTDRYTF. The chain has TRBV28 and TRBJ1-2, with D perhaps TRBD1 (6 bases). The CDR3 extends over 12 amino acids. CDR1 is MDHEN and CDR2 is SYDVKM in the germline V gene. Trimming removed 2 bases from V and 11 bases from J, with 12 bases in between.

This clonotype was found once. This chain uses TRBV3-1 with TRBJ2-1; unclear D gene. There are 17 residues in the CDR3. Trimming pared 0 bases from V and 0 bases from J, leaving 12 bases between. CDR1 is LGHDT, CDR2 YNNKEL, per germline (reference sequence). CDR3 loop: CASSQEILRSSYNEQFF. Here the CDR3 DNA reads TGTGCCAGCAGCCAAGAAATCTTACGGAGCTCCTACAATGAGCAGTTCTTC.

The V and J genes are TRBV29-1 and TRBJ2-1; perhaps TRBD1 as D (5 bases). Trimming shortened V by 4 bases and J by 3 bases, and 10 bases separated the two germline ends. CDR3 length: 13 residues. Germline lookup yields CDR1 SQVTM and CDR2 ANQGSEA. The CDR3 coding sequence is TGCAGCGTTGGGGGCAGCTACTACAATGAGCAGTTCTTC. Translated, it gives CSVGGSYYNEQFF.

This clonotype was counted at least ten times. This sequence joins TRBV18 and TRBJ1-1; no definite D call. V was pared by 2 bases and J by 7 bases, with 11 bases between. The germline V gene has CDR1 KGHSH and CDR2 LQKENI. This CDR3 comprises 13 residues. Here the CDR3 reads CASSPYPESEAFF. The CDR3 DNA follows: TGTGCCAGCTCACCATACCCCGAGAGTGAAGCTTTCTTT. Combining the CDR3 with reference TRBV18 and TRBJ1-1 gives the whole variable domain NAGVMQNPRHLVRRRGQEARLRCSPMKGHSHVYWYRQLPEEGLKFMVYLQKENIIDESGMPKERFSAEFPKEGPSILRIQQVVRGDSAAYFCASSPYPESEAFFGQGTRLTVV.

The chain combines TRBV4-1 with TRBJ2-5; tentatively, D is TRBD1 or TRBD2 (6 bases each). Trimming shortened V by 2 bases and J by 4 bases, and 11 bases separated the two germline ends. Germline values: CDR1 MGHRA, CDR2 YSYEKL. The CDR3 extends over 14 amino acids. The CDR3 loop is CASSQRGVSETQYF. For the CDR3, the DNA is TGCGCCAGCAGCCAAAGGGGGGTGTCAGAGACCCAGTACTTC.